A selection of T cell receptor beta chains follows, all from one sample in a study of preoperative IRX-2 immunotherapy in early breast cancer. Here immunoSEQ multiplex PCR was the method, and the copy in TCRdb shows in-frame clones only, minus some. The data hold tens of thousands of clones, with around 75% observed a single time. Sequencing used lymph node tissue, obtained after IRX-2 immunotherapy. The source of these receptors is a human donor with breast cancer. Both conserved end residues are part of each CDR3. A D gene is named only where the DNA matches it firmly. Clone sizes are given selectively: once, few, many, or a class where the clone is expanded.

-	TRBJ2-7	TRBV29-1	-	TGCAGCGTTGAACGTGTGGGGAATAGAGGCTACGAGCAGTACTTC	CSVERVGNRGYEQYF
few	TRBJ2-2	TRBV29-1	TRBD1	TGCAGCGTTGAAGATCAACGACAGGGATCCGCCGGGGAGCTGTTTTTT	CSVEDQRQGSAGELFF
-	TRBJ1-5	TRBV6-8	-	TGTGCCAGCAGTACGGGGGAACAGCCCCAGCATTTT	CASSTGEQPQHF
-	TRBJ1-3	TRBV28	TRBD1	TGTGCCAGCAGTTACCGGGACAGAGTAAACACCATATATTTT	CASSYRDRVNTIYF
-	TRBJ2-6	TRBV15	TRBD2	TGTGCCACCAGCAGAGAGGGGGGGACCGGGGCCAACGTCCTGACTTTC	CATSREGGTGANVLTF
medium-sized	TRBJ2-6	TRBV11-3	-	TGTGCCAGCAGCTTAGATGGCGAAGTCTTCTCTGGGGCCAACGTCCTGACTTTC	CASSLDGEVFSGANVLTF
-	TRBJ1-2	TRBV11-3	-	TGTGCCAGCAGGGCCCGGGCCGCGGACTATGGCTACACCTTC	CASRARAADYGYTF
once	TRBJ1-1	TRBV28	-	TGTGCCGGAAGACAGGTCCAAGGCACTGAAGCTTTCTTT	CAGRQVQGTEAFF
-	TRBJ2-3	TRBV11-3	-	TGTGCCAGCAGCTTGACTCAGGGATATAGCAATCAGCCCCAGTATTTT	CASSLTQGYSNQPQYF
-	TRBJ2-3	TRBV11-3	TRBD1	TGTGCCAGCAGCTTAAACAGGGGGCTGAATACGCAGTATTTT	CASSLNRGLNTQYF
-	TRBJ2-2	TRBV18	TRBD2	TGTGCCAGCTCACCAACGGTAGCGGGAGCTGCCGGGGAGCTGTTTTTT	CASSPTVAGAAGELFF
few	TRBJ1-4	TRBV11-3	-	TGTGCCAGCAGCTTAGGGGCAAGGGATGAAAAACTGTTTTTT	CASSLGARDEKLFF
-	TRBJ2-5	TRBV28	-	TGTGCCAGCAGAACCGGGATAGGGTATGGGGAGACCCAGTACTTC	CASRTGIGYGETQYF
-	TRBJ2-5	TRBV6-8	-	TGTGCCAGCAGTTATAAAGGGGAGACCCAGTACTTC	CASSYKGETQYF
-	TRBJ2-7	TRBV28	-	TGTGCCAGCAGTTTGGACAGTTCGGTGGACGAGCAGTACTTC	CASSLDSSVDEQYF
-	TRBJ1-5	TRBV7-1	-	TGTGCCAGCAGCCCGGAGGTGGGTCATCCCCAGCATTTT	CASSPEVGHPQHF
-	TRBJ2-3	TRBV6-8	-	TGTGCCATCAGTGGTAGCGGAGCGAACACAGATACGCAGTATTTT	CAISGSGANTDTQYF
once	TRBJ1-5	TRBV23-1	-	TGCGCCAGCGCACGAACAGGGCTCCCGGGTAGGCCCCAGCATTTT	CASARTGLPGRPQHF
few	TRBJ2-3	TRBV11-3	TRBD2	TGTGCCAGCAGCTCATTACTAGCGGGAGGTACAGATACGCAGTATTTT	CASSSLLAGGTDTQYF